This TCR beta chain originates from a study of T cell changes during pregnancy in multiple sclerosis. The data were produced by immunoSEQ multiplex PCR, yet TCRdb's version contains in-frame clones alone and is incomplete. The table shows about 110,000 clones, with about 90% occurring only once. The CDR3 runs 14 residues. The junction had 2 bases not matched to a gene; V was cut back by 3 bases and J by 6 bases. Germline V gene lookup returns CDR1 SGHAT and CDR2 FQNNGV. Sequencing used peripheral blood, obtained before pregnancy. The gene calls are TRBV11-2 and TRBJ2-7, with 13 bases matching TRBD2. The TCR sequence derives from a female donor with multiple sclerosis, enrolled in a pregnancy study. In nucleotides, the CDR3 is TGTGCCAGCAGCTTTACTAGCGGGGGGGGCGAGCAGTACTTC. This sequence encodes CASSFTSGGGEQYF.